What follows are 12 T cell receptor beta chains derived from one specimen sequenced in a study of regulatory T cells in long-lasting Graves disease. According to the study, TCR beta libraries were built with iRepertoire HTBI primers and CDR3-region Arm-PCR. TCRdb reanalysed the multiplex PCR reads using MiXCR and keeps one entry per CDR3 protein. The profile shows some 330,000 distinct CDR3 sequences, 12% of them singletons. Time point reported: newly diagnosed GD, antithyroid drugs for less than 3 months. PBMC RNA was the source of the TCR library. These data were likewise used in another study, on T cells in Graves' hyperthyroidism and ophthalmopathy.

The specimen was peripheral blood mononuclear cells (PBMCs), collected at new diagnosis, from a patient treated with antithyroid drugs. The receptors here all came from a woman aged 18-35 years with Graves disease.

This clonotype has at least ten counts. The chain is built from TRBV11-2 and TRBJ2-1, with 10 bases aligning to TRBD2. The CDR3 consists of 16 residues. Unmatched junction bases numbered 8, after V lost 3 bases and J lost 6 bases. Germline CDR1 SGHAT, CDR2 FQNNGV. CDR3: CASSFLTSGNFNEQFF. Written as DNA, the CDR3 is TGTGCCAGCAGCTTCCTCACTAGCGGGAACTTCAATGAGCAGTTCTTC.

This clonotype was seen ten or more times. The chain is built from TRBV6-1 and TRBJ2-4; a weak D match, TRBD1 (5 bases). Per germline, CDR1 MNHNS and CDR2 SASEGT. The V gene lost 1 base and the J gene lost 0 bases, with 10 bases spanning the gap. There are 16 residues in the CDR3. CDR3 loop: CASSEGGTGAKNIQYF. The CDR3 DNA is TGTGCCAGCAGTGAAGGCGGTACAGGAGCCAAAAACATTCAGTACTTC.

This clonotype was recorded many times. The rearrangement joins TRBV5-1 to TRBJ2-2; no clear D. Trimming removed 1 base at V and 2 bases at J, with 6 bases between. The length of the CDR3 is 14 residues. Germline V CDR1 and CDR2: SGHRS, YFSETQ. The CDR3 DNA sequence: TGCGCCAGCAGCTTGACGGACAACACCGGGGAGCTGTTTTTT. Translation: CASSLTDNTGELFF.

This clonotype appeared many times. The rearrangement joins TRBV20-1 to TRBJ1-4, with a tentative D call TRBD1 (6 bases). Trimming stripped 5 bases from V and 8 bases from J, with 15 bases between. The CDR3 has 13 residues. Germline values: CDR1 DFQATT, CDR2 SNEGSKA (reference sequence). CDR3 sequence: CSALQGGREKLFF. The CDR3 DNA reads as TGCAGTGCTTTACAGGGTGGGCGCGAAAAACTGTTTTTT.

There are many counts of this clonotype. The rearrangement links TRBV28 to TRBJ1-2; D is unresolved. The CDR3 totals 14 residues. Between the trimmed V and J ends, which lost 4 bases and 4 bases, there was a span of 13 bases. Germline CDR1 reads MDHEN; CDR2 reads SYDVKM. CDR3 loop: CASSSHGRFYGYTF. For the CDR3, the DNA is TGTGCCAGCAGTTCACACGGGCGATTCTATGGCTACACCTTC.

This clonotype was seen a handful of times. V gene TRBV6-2 or TRBV6-3 combines with J gene TRBJ2-2, with D possibly being TRBD1 (6 bases). V was clipped by 5 bases and J by 4 bases, with 17 bases between them. The V gene's germline CDR1 is MNHEY and CDR2 SVGEGT. The length of the CDR3 is 16 residues. The CDR3 sequence is CASSRRPGHPTGELFF. As DNA, the CDR3 is TGTGCCAGCAGTCGACGCCCGGGACACCCCACCGGGGAGCTGTTTTTT.

This clonotype was counted ten times or more. V gene TRBV18 combines with J gene TRBJ2-7, with D perhaps matching TRBD2 (5 bases). Germline assignment: CDR1 KGHSH and CDR2 LQKENI. CDR3 length: 16 residues. This CDR3 is CASSRFAGSSSHEQYV. The CDR3 DNA reads as TGTGCCAGCTCACGCTTTGCGGGTTCTTCCTCCCACGAGCAGTACGTC.

This clonotype has just a few counts. The chain joins TRBV5-5 to TRBJ2-3; possibly TRBD1 for D (6 bases). Trimming removed 5 bases from V and 4 bases from J, with 17 bases in between. CDR1 and CDR2 from the germline V gene are SGHKS and YYEKEE (reference sequence). The CDR3 is 15 amino acids. The CDR3 reads CASRAQGNMADTQYF. DNA for the CDR3: TGTGCCAGCAGAGCGCAGGGGAATATGGCAGATACGCAGTATTTT.

The chain joins TRBV4-3 to TRBJ2-7, with TRBD2 identical over 9 bases. This CDR3 comprises 17 residues. V was clipped by 0 bases and J by 3 bases; unmatched bases: 9. Germline CDR1 LGHNA, CDR2 YSLEER. CDR3 amino acids: CASSQDMVGSGSYEQYF. CDR3 DNA sequence: TGCGCCAGCAGCCAAGATATGGTTGGTAGCGGGAGCTACGAGCAGTACTTC.

In its sample, this clonotype was seen a few times. V is TRBV6-2 or TRBV6-3 and J is TRBJ2-1; D ambiguous. The V end lost 5 bases, the J end lost 9 bases, and 14 bases lay between the germline ends. Germline CDR1 MNHEY, CDR2 SVGEGT. The CDR3 length is 13 residues. In DNA, the CDR3 is TGTGCCAGCAGTGAACCATCCCTCGGTGAGCAGTTCTTC. Its translation: CASSEPSLGEQFF.

The chain links TRBV6-1 to TRBJ1-2; 7 nucleotides match TRBD1. V lost 8 bases and J lost 7; bases outside the gene matches: 16. Germline V lookup: CDR1 MNHNS, CDR2 SASEGT. The CDR3 covers 15 residues. CDR3 nucleotides: TGTGCCAGCCGGAAAGGGGGCCGGAGGATGGCTGGCTACACCTTC. It specifies CASRKGGRRMAGYTF.

The V gene is TRBV7-2, the J gene TRBJ1-1; 11 nucleotides align to TRBD1. Germline V CDR1 and CDR2: SGHTA, FQGNSA. The CDR3 sequence is 17 residues long. J was trimmed by 2 bases and V by 1 base; bases with no gene match: 6. The CDR3 DNA reads TGTGCCAGCAGCTTAGTAGGGGGGACAGGGGGAAACACTGAAGCTTTCTTT. It yields the protein CASSLVGGTGGNTEAFF. Together with reference TRBV7-2 and TRBJ1-1, the CDR3 gives the full variable domain: GAGVSQSPSNKVTEKGKDVELRCDPISGHTALYWYRQSLGQGLEFLIYFQGNSAPDKSGLPSDRFSAERTGGSVSTLTIQRTQQEDSAVYLCASSLVGGTGGNTEAFFGQGTRLTVV.